One sample yielded the 17 T cell receptor beta chains listed below, sequenced in a study of blood T cell repertoires in COVID-19. TCRdb keeps only in-frame clones here, not all; method: immunoSEQ multiplex PCR. The sample carries 200,000 to 250,000 clones, roughly 84% recorded once. Sequencing was done on a sample of PBMCs or T cells enriched from blood (not recorded which). The receptor set was obtained from a woman aged 40-49 years who had recovered from COVID-19.

The chain combines TRBV18 with TRBJ1-1, with TRBD1 as a possible D gene (6 bases). The germline gives CDR1 KGHSH, CDR2 LQKENI. Trimming pared 6 bases from V and 5 bases from J, leaving 16 bases between. The CDR3 runs 14 residues. CDR3 sequence: CASSPSGVVTEAFF. The CDR3 DNA is TGTGCCAGCTCCCCCTCAGGGGTGGTGACTGAAGCTTTCTTT.

V is TRBV7-2 and J is TRBJ1-6; D is unclear. Per the germline V gene, CDR1 is SGHTA and CDR2 is FQGNSA. This CDR3 contains 13 residues. V was cut by 1 base and J by 9 bases, with 7 bases left in between. The CDR3 DNA sequence: TGTGCCAGCAGCTTAGGGGCCCCTTCACCCCTCCACTTT. This encodes CASSLGAPSPLHF.

This clone came up once. DNA for the CDR3: TGTGCCAGCAGTACAGGGGCCAATCAGCCCCAGCATTTT. This gives the protein CASSTGANQPQHF. The chain joins TRBV6-2 or TRBV6-3 to TRBJ1-5; 7 bases fit TRBD1. The CDR3 extends over 13 amino acids. The junction had 1 base not matched to a gene; V was cut back by 5 bases and J by 3 bases. Per germline, CDR1 MNHEY and CDR2 SVGEGT.

This sequence joins TRBV19 and TRBJ1-3; 9 bases match TRBD1. Germline lookup yields CDR1 LNHDA and CDR2 SQIVND (reference sequence). After removal of 7 bases from V and 1 base from J, the junction contained 14 bases not matched to a gene. CDR3 length equals 18 residues. The CDR3 DNA sequence: TGTGCCAGTACCCAAACCGGGACAGGGATTGTTTCTGGAAACACCATATATTTT. Its protein product is CASTQTGTGIVSGNTIYF.

V is TRBV6-1 and J is TRBJ1-2, with D possibly TRBD1 on 6 matching bases. CDR3 length: 15 residues. Germline values: CDR1 MNHNS, CDR2 SASEGT. V was pared by 0 bases and J by 0 bases, with 8 bases between. CDR3 nucleotide sequence: TGTGCCAGCAGTGAAGCGCCAGGGGCTAACTATGGCTACACCTTC. Translation gives CASSEAPGANYGYTF.

The chain combines TRBV7-2 with TRBJ1-3, with 7 bases identical to TRBD1. The CDR3 loop spans 15 amino acids. With V trimmed by 6 bases and J by 4 bases, 9 bases remained unmatched. Germline V gives CDR1 SGHTA, CDR2 FQGNSA. CDR3 protein: CASSFTGAGGNTIYF. The CDR3 region has the DNA TGTGCCAGCAGTTTTACAGGGGCGGGCGGAAACACCATATATTTT.

J is TRBJ2-1 and V is TRBV5-1; 15 nucleotides align to TRBD2. Germline CDR1 and CDR2: SGHRS and YFSETQ. V trimming: 4 bases; J trimming: 6 bases; junction bases outside the gene matches: 5. The length of the CDR3 is 16 residues. CDR3 sequence: CASSRGLAGGPNEQFF. CDR3 sequence (DNA): TGCGCCAGCAGCCGAGGACTAGCGGGAGGGCCCAATGAGCAGTTCTTC.

This clone was recorded once. This chain joins TRBV5-1 and TRBJ1-2; tentatively, D is TRBD1 (6 bases). Between the trimmed V and J ends, which lost 4 bases and 8 bases, there was a span of 18 bases. Germline V gene sequence: CDR1 SGHRS, CDR2 YFSETQ. There are 14 residues in the CDR3. Here the CDR3 DNA reads TGCGCCAGCAGCAACAGGACAGTCGGCGGGGGCTACACCTTC. Encoded protein: CASSNRTVGGGYTF.

This clone was counted at least ten times. This chain uses TRBV9 with TRBJ1-6; D is ambiguous. The CDR3 has 16 amino acids. Trimming shortened V by 4 bases and J by 0 bases, and 11 bases separated the two germline ends. In germline, CDR1 is SGDLS, CDR2 YYNGEE. Here the CDR3 reads CASSREGSSYNSPLHF. In DNA, the CDR3 is TGTGCCAGCAGCCGGGAGGGCAGCTCCTATAATTCACCCCTCCACTTT.

The chain couples TRBV10-3 to TRBJ1-1; D call uncertain. The V and J ends lost 3 bases and 1 base respectively, with 9 bases between them. Germline lookup yields CDR1 ENHRY and CDR2 SYGVKD. This CDR3 region has 14 residues. The CDR3 bases are TGTGCCATCAGTGATCGGGTGAGGAACACTGAAGCTTTCTTT. Translation gives CAISDRVRNTEAFF.

The chain joins TRBV19 to TRBJ2-1, with D tentatively TRBD2 (5 bases). This CDR3 has 14 amino acids. Trimming took 0 bases from V and 8 from J, leaving 11 bases between them. CDR1 and CDR2 from the germline V gene are LNHDA and SQIVND (reference sequence). CDR3 loop: CASSIDGIGDEQFF. The DNA for the CDR3 is TGTGCCAGTAGTATAGACGGGATCGGGGATGAGCAGTTCTTC.

For the CDR3, the DNA is TGCGCCAGCAGCCAAAACAGGGCCGACAATCAGCCCCAGCATTTT. It yields the protein CASSQNRADNQPQHF. The chain couples TRBV4-3 to TRBJ1-5, with a possible D match to TRBD1 (6 bases). Per the germline V gene, CDR1 is LGHNA and CDR2 is YSLEER. The CDR3 is 15 amino acids. V gave up 2 bases and J gave up 3 bases, with 11 bases separating them.

The CDR3 coding sequence is TGTGCCAGCAGTCCAGGGGCTGGAAACACCATATATTTT. Translating it yields CASSPGAGNTIYF. The chain is built from TRBV12-3 or TRBV12-4 and TRBJ1-3; a weak D match, TRBD1 (6 bases). This CDR3 is 13 amino acids long. V lost 5 bases and J 2 bases, leaving 7 bases between the germline ends.

V and J are TRBV4-1 and TRBJ1-3; possibly TRBD1 for D (5 bases). The CDR3 has 15 residues. V lost 0 bases and J 1 base, leaving 7 bases between the germline ends. The germline gives CDR1 MGHRA, CDR2 YSYEKL. This CDR3 is CASSQDPGSGNTIYF. In DNA form, the CDR3 reads TGCGCCAGCAGCCAAGATCCAGGGTCTGGAAACACCATATATTTT.

This sequence joins TRBV5-1 and TRBJ2-2; D is ambiguous. The CDR3 is made up of 13 amino acids. Germline CDR1 and CDR2: SGHRS and YFSETQ. The V end lost 0 bases, the J end lost 10 bases, and 10 bases lay between the germline ends. The CDR3 DNA sequence: TGCGCCAGCAGCTTGGCCAACGGTGAGGAGCTGTTTTTT. Translation: CASSLANGEELFF.

CDR3 sequence reads: CASSFRQYNSPLHF. Here the CDR3 DNA reads TGTGCCAGCAGCTTCAGACAGTATAATTCACCCCTCCACTTT. The chain joins TRBV11-2 to TRBJ1-6, with TRBD1 as a possible D gene (5 bases). Germline V lookup: CDR1 SGHAT, CDR2 FQNNGV. This CDR3 has 14 amino acids. The germline V and J ends were trimmed by 3 bases and 4 bases, with 7 bases remaining between them.

V usage is TRBV11-3 and J usage is TRBJ2-3, with a tentative D call TRBD2 (7 bases). The germline V and J ends were trimmed by 5 bases and 0 bases, with 21 bases remaining between them. The CDR3 has 18 amino acids. The germline V gene has CDR1 SGHNT and CDR2 YENEEA. CDR3: CASSPKGGAHSSTDTQYF. CDR3 nucleotides: TGTGCCAGCAGCCCCAAGGGGGGGGCCCACTCTAGCACAGATACGCAGTATTTT.